These 12 T cell receptor beta chains share one sample of origin, sequenced in a study of T-cell reconstitution after alpha-beta-depleted transplantation in children. Researchers prepared the TCRbeta library using unique molecular identifiers, the study reports. TCRdb independently ran MiXCR on the PCR reads; one entry per CDR3 protein. The sample includes around 200,000 distinct CDR3 sequences, 9.5% to 13% of them seen just once. Material: PBMCs, obtained before TCRalphabeta/CD19-depleted stem cell transplant. The receptors derive from a child less than two years old with acute myeloid leukemia, due to receive a stem cell transplant.

This clonotype was seen many times. The rearrangement uses TRBV6-5 and TRBJ1-5; 8 bases are a match to TRBD1. J was trimmed by 0 bases and V by 6 bases; bases with no gene match: 10. This CDR3 contains 17 residues. The germline gives CDR1 MNHEY, CDR2 SVGAGI. As DNA, the CDR3 is TGTGCCAGCAGCCCTGGACAGGGTCCTTATAGCAATCAGCCCCAGCATTTT. Encoded protein: CASSPGQGPYSNQPQHF.

As for this clonotype: This sequence may be a read error, since a much larger clone differs from it by one base. This chain uses TRBV5-1 with TRBJ1-2; 9 bases are a match to TRBD1. The V gene's germline CDR1 is SGHRS and CDR2 YFSETQ. This CDR3 spans 16 amino acids. With 3 bases clipped from V and 0 bases from J, the junction kept 6 bases outside the gene matches. The CDR3 coding sequence is TGCGCCAGCAGCTCTCGGACAGGGGTAGCTAACTATGGCTACACCTTC. This codes for CASSSRTGVANYGYTF. The full variable domain, completed using reference TRBV5-1 and TRBJ1-2, is KAGVTQTPRYLIKTRGQQVTLSCSPISGHRSVSWYQQTPGQGLQFLFEYFSETQRNKGNFPGRFSGRQFSNSRSEMNVSTLELGDSALYLCASSSRTGVANYGYTFGSGTRLTVV.

This clonotype was seen at least ten times. V usage is TRBV3-1 and J usage is TRBJ1-5; the D is unclear. CDR3 length: 13 amino acids. CDR1 is LGHDT, CDR2 YNNKEL, per germline (reference sequence). V lost 3 bases, J lost 3 bases, and 6 bases lay in between. The CDR3 protein is CASSQGVNQPQHF. The DNA for the CDR3 is TGTGCCAGCAGCCAGGGCGTCAATCAGCCCCAGCATTTT.

This clonotype was seen repeatedly, ten times or more. V is TRBV15 and J is TRBJ1-2; 7 bases line up with TRBD1. The V segment lost 3 bases and the J segment 7 bases; nucleotides outside the gene matches: 8. Germline V lookup: CDR1 LNHNV, CDR2 YYDKDF (reference sequence). The CDR3 spans 14 residues. CDR3 loop: CATSSASGGPGYTF. CDR3 in DNA: TGTGCCACCAGCAGCGCCTCAGGGGGTCCTGGCTACACCTTC.

At least ten counts were recorded for this clonotype. This chain connects TRBV5-1 to TRBJ1-1; 8 positions agree with TRBD1. The V segment lost 4 bases and the J segment 6 bases; nucleotides outside the gene matches: 8. Looked up from germline, CDR1 is SGHRS and CDR2 is YFSETQ. This CDR3 has 14 amino acids. The CDR3 DNA reads TGCGCCAGCAGCGGGGGGGACAGGTTCTCTGAAGCTTTCTTT. This gives the protein CASSGGDRFSEAFF.

In this sample, this clonotype turned up a few times. The genes are TRBV6-2 or TRBV6-3 and TRBJ2-5; 9 bases align to TRBD2. CDR1 and CDR2 (germline): MNHEY, SVGEGT. This CDR3 is built from 15 residues. J lost 4 bases, V lost 5 bases, and 8 bases had no gene match. The CDR3 DNA reads as TGTGCCAGCAGTGGCCTGGCGGGAGGGCGAGAGACCCAGTACTTC. Amino acids: CASSGLAGGRETQYF.

The table lists this clonotype with many counts. V and J are TRBV10-3 and TRBJ2-1, with 12 nucleotides matching TRBD2. The CDR3 runs 15 residues. Losses at the gene ends were 0 bases for V and 8 bases for J; bases not matched to a gene: 2. The germline V gene has CDR1 ENHRY and CDR2 SYGVKD. CDR3 DNA: TGTGCCATCAGTGAGTCGTCTAGCGGGGGGGATGAGCAGTTCTTC. Amino acids: CAISESSSGGDEQFF.

This clonotype came up many times. The rearrangement links TRBV5-1 to TRBJ2-7, with D tentatively TRBD2 (5 bases). Germline V gene lookup returns CDR1 SGHRS and CDR2 YFSETQ. V was trimmed by 2 bases and J by 6 bases, leaving 9 bases between them. The CDR3 totals 12 residues. The CDR3, as DNA: TGCGCCAGCAGCTTCCAAGGAGGCGAGCAGTACTTC. As protein: CASSFQGGEQYF.

This clonotype was seen at least ten times. The chain couples TRBV20-1 to TRBJ2-3; possibly TRBD2 for D (7 bases). V gave up 4 bases and J gave up 5 bases, with 13 bases separating them. The CDR3 extends over 13 amino acids. Germline values: CDR1 DFQATT, CDR2 SNEGSKA (reference sequence). The CDR3 is CSAKGGPGDTQYF. Here the CDR3 DNA reads TGCAGTGCTAAGGGGGGGCCTGGAGATACGCAGTATTTT.

This clonotype has only a few counts. This CDR3 is CASLSRRTSTDTQYF. CDR3 coding DNA: TGTGCCAGCCTCAGTAGACGGACTAGCACAGATACGCAGTATTTT. The rearrangement joins TRBV28 to TRBJ2-3, with D possibly matching TRBD2 (5 bases). The CDR3 has 15 amino acids. Germline lookup yields CDR1 MDHEN and CDR2 SYDVKM. V gave up 8 bases and J gave up 0 bases, with 15 bases separating them.

V is TRBV19 and J is TRBJ1-5; weak D call: TRBD1 (6 bases). Trimming took 3 bases from V and 6 from J, leaving 12 bases between them. Germline CDR1 is LNHDA and CDR2 is SQIVND (reference sequence). The CDR3 sequence is 14 residues long. CDR3 sequence reads: CASSINQGSQPQHF. The DNA of the CDR3 is TGTGCCAGTAGTATCAACCAGGGGAGTCAGCCCCAGCATTTT.

This clonotype was recorded many times. J is TRBJ2-7 and V is TRBV7-2, with 8 positions matching TRBD2. Trimming took 0 bases from V and 0 from J; bases not matched to a gene: 10. Per germline, CDR1 SGHTA and CDR2 FQGNSA. CDR3 length: 18 residues. For the CDR3, the DNA is TGTGCCAGCAGCTTAGCATCCGAAGCGGGAGCCACCTCCTACGAGCAGTACTTC. It translates to CASSLASEAGATSYEQYF.